These 22 T cell receptor beta chains originate from one sample sequenced in a study of T cell responses to AZD1222 COVID-19 vaccine. Sequencing used immunoSEQ multiplex PCR; TCRdb keeps in-frame clones, though not all of them. The profile shows 150,000 to 200,000 clones, less than 90% of them singletons. Specimen: peripheral blood, collected on day 0 of AZD1222 vaccination. Source of these receptors: an adult in good health.

The chain joins TRBV6-2 or TRBV6-3 to TRBJ2-2; 10 bases line up with TRBD2. V lost 5 bases, J lost 1 base, and 4 bases stayed unmatched. Germline V CDR1 and CDR2: MNHEY, SVGEGT. The CDR3 has 16 amino acids. CDR3 DNA: TGTGCCAGCAGTAAACTAGCGGGGTTGAACACCGGGGAGCTGTTTTTT. It translates to CASSKLAGLNTGELFF.

The chain is built from TRBV21-1 and TRBJ2-5; no check of the table's D call, TRBD2, against the DNA was made. TRBV21-1 is shown as a pseudogene. The CDR3 contains 18 residues. Written as DNA, the CDR3 is TGTGCCAGCAGCGGGAGCCCGGGACTAGCGGGAGGTCGGGAGACCCAGTACTTC. Residues: CASSGSPGLAGGRETQYF.

The chain is built from TRBV29-1 and TRBJ1-2, with a tentative D call TRBD1 (6 bases). This CDR3 spans 12 amino acids. Trimming cost V 7 bases and J 7 bases, with 16 bases left between them. Germline V gene data show CDR1 as SQVTM and CDR2 as ANQGSEA. The CDR3 protein is CSAFAGASGYTF. As DNA, the CDR3 is TGCAGCGCCTTTGCGGGGGCTAGTGGCTACACCTTC.

This clone was observed a single time. V and J are TRBV5-8 and TRBJ2-1; 8 nucleotides match TRBD2. Germline V gene data show CDR1 as SGHTS and CDR2 as YDEGEE. The CDR3 loop spans 15 amino acids. V lost 6 bases and J lost 4; bases outside the gene matches: 9. CDR3 bases: TGTGCCAGCACCCCGGGGACTAGAGGGTACAATGAGCAGTTCTTC. Its translation is CASTPGTRGYNEQFF.

The chain carries TRBV29-1 and TRBJ2-7; TRBD1 matches at 7 bases. After removal of 2 bases from V and 2 bases from J, the junction contained 9 bases not matched to a gene. The CDR3 covers 15 residues. Germline V gene lookup returns CDR1 SQVTM and CDR2 ANQGSEA. This CDR3 reads CSVEFQQGLTYEQYF. CDR3 DNA sequence: TGCAGCGTTGAATTTCAACAGGGGCTTACCTACGAGCAGTACTTC.

This chain uses TRBV19 with TRBJ1-1; a weak D match, TRBD1 (5 bases). Trimming took 5 bases from V and 1 from J, leaving 11 bases between them. Germline assignment: CDR1 LNHDA and CDR2 SQIVND (reference sequence). The length of the CDR3 is 14 residues. The CDR3, as DNA: TGTGCCAGTAGTTTGTCGGGGCCGAACACTGAAGCTTTCTTT. Amino acid sequence: CASSLSGPNTEAFF.

J is TRBJ2-3 and V is TRBV6-6; D not resolved. The CDR3 contains 14 residues. In germline, CDR1 is MNHNY, CDR2 SVGAGI (reference sequence). Trimming removed 5 bases at V and 1 base at J, with 10 bases between. The CDR3: CASSPRGGTDTQYF. For the CDR3, the DNA is TGTGCCAGCAGTCCCCGTGGGGGCACAGATACGCAGTATTTT.

In DNA, the CDR3 is TGTGCCAGCAGTCCGCGGGGGACGGGACCCCTCCACTTT. Translation gives CASSPRGTGPLHF. V usage is TRBV6-2 or TRBV6-3 and J usage is TRBJ1-6; D may be TRBD1 (5 bases). Trimming took off 5 bases at V and 12 bases at J, with 14 bases between the two ends. There are 13 residues in the CDR3. Per the germline V gene, CDR1 is MNHEY and CDR2 is SVGEGT.

The V call is TRBV5-1, the J call TRBJ1-2; 8 bases align to TRBD1. After removal of 0 bases from V and 4 bases from J, the junction contained 5 bases not matched to a gene. The CDR3 covers 15 residues. Germline assignment: CDR1 SGHRS and CDR2 YFSETQ. The CDR3 region has the DNA TGCGCCAGCAGCTTGGGGGCTGACAGGGGCTATGGCTACACCTTC. Translating gives CASSLGADRGYGYTF.

This rearrangement joins TRBV19 to TRBJ1-1; 10 bases map to TRBD1. CDR3 length: 15 residues. Germline V gives CDR1 LNHDA, CDR2 SQIVND (reference sequence). V lost 6 bases to trimming and J lost 3 bases; unmatched junction nucleotides: 7. The CDR3 DNA reads as TGTGCCAGTAGGGGACAGGGGTCGAGGGACACTGAAGCTTTCTTT. As protein: CASRGQGSRDTEAFF.

J is TRBJ2-2 and V is TRBV7-9, with TRBD1 as a possible D gene (5 bases). CDR1 SEHNR and CDR2 FQNEAQ come from the germline V gene (reference sequence). The V and J ends lost 1 base and 3 bases respectively, with 15 bases between them. This CDR3 has 17 amino acids. In nucleotides, the CDR3 is TGTGCCAGCAGCTTAGGATTGACAGTCCAGGACACCGGGGAGCTGTTTTTT. Encoded protein: CASSLGLTVQDTGELFF.

The chain employs TRBV9 and TRBJ1-4, with D unresolved. Germline values: CDR1 SGDLS, CDR2 YYNGEE. V lost 0 bases to trimming and J lost 7 bases, with 7 bases between them. This CDR3 has 13 residues. The CDR3 spells CASSVGPGEKLFF. The DNA for the CDR3 is TGTGCCAGCAGCGTAGGGCCTGGTGAAAAACTGTTTTTT.

The chain's CDR3 is CASSLGTEFNYGYTF. CDR3 sequence (DNA): TGTGCCAGCAGCTTAGGGACAGAATTTAACTATGGCTACACCTTC. V is TRBV11-2 and J is TRBJ1-2; D may be TRBD1 (6 bases). The CDR3 is 15 residues long. V shed 1 base and J shed 1 base, with 10 bases lying between them. Germline CDR1 is SGHAT and CDR2 is FQNNGV.

This chain joins TRBV12-5 and TRBJ2-1, with TRBD2 matching over 8 bases. CDR3 length equals 13 residues. Germline V lookup: CDR1 LGHNT, CDR2 FRNRAP. The ends lost 2 bases at V and 7 bases at J; junction bases unmatched: 1. The CDR3: CASGLRGGNEQFF. DNA for the CDR3: TGTGCTAGTGGTTTGCGGGGGGGGAATGAGCAGTTCTTC.

The chain couples TRBV28 to TRBJ2-3, with D maybe TRBD2 (6 bases). This CDR3 contains 14 residues. Germline V gene lookup returns CDR1 MDHEN and CDR2 SYDVKM. Trimming shortened V by 6 bases and J by 4 bases, and 14 bases separated the two germline ends. The CDR3: CASRAGGIPDTQYF. The CDR3 DNA reads TGTGCCAGCAGGGCGGGCGGGATCCCAGATACGCAGTATTTT.

The chain couples TRBV7-8 to TRBJ1-4; D not resolved. CDR1 and CDR2 from the germline V gene are SGHVS and FQNEAQ. The ends were cut back, 3 bases at V and 13 bases at J, with 12 bases in the middle. The length of the CDR3 is 12 residues. The chain's CDR3 is CASSFTRAGLFF. CDR3 DNA sequence: TGTGCCAGCAGCTTTACCCGGGCGGGACTGTTTTTT.

The CDR3 region has the DNA TGTGCCAGCAGCGACAGGGGAGGATCCTACGAGCAGTACTTC. Its translation is CASSDRGGSYEQYF. V is TRBV7-6 and J is TRBJ2-7; the match to TRBD1 covers 8 bases. V dropped 5 bases and J dropped 1; count of bases not matched to a gene: 4. The CDR3 contains 14 residues. Germline lookup yields CDR1 SGHVS and CDR2 FNYEAQ.

In this sample, this clone turned up a few times. The J gene is TRBJ2-3, the V gene TRBV10-3; D uncertain. The CDR3 is 14 amino acids. Germline CDR1 ENHRY, CDR2 SYGVKD. Trimming pared 10 bases from V and 0 bases from J, leaving 14 bases between. The CDR3 sequence: CATAHGSSTDTQYF. The CDR3 DNA is TGTGCCACCGCCCATGGTTCTAGCACAGATACGCAGTATTTT.

This clone showed up just once. V and J are TRBV2 and TRBJ2-5, with D hard to call. This CDR3 is 12 amino acids long. V was trimmed by 3 bases and J by 6 bases, leaving 8 bases between them. Germline V gene lookup returns CDR1 SNHLY and CDR2 FYNNEI. The CDR3 bases are TGTGCCAGCAGTGACCCAGGACAGACCCAGTACTTC. Amino acids: CASSDPGQTQYF. Drawing the rest from reference TRBV2 and TRBJ2-5, the complete variable domain is EPEVTQTPSHQVTQMGQEVILRCVPISNHLYFYWYRQILGQKVEFLVSFYNNEISEKSEIFDDQFSVERPDGSNFTLKIRSTKLEDSAMYFCASSDPGQTQYFGPGTRLLVL.

This rearrangement joins TRBV27 to TRBJ1-6; TRBD1 aligns across 8 bases. The length of the CDR3 is 15 residues. Per germline, CDR1 MNHEY and CDR2 SMNVEV (reference sequence). V gave up 3 bases and J gave up 7 bases; unmatched junction bases: 5. CDR3 residues: CASSFGTGPNSPLHF. In DNA form, the CDR3 reads TGTGCCAGCAGTTTCGGGACAGGCCCAAATTCACCCCTCCACTTT.

The chain recombines TRBV29-1 with TRBJ1-1; TRBD1 might be the D (6 bases). Germline V gene data show CDR1 as SQVTM and CDR2 as ANQGSEA. Trimming took 0 bases from V and 7 from J, leaving 15 bases between them. The length of the CDR3 is 14 residues. CDR3 DNA: TGCAGCGTTGAAGATCTAGCCGGGGGCGGTGAAGCTTTCTTT. Its translation: CSVEDLAGGGEAFF.

The count of this clone is one. This rearrangement joins TRBV7-9 to TRBJ1-5; the D is unclear. The CDR3 spans 15 residues. The V end lost 5 bases, the J end lost 0 bases, and 11 bases lay between the germline ends. CDR1 is SEHNR and CDR2 is FQNEAQ in the germline V gene (reference sequence). The CDR3 DNA reads TGTGCCAGCAGCCGTTCAGATTATAGCAATCAGCCCCAGCATTTT. Translated, it gives CASSRSDYSNQPQHF.